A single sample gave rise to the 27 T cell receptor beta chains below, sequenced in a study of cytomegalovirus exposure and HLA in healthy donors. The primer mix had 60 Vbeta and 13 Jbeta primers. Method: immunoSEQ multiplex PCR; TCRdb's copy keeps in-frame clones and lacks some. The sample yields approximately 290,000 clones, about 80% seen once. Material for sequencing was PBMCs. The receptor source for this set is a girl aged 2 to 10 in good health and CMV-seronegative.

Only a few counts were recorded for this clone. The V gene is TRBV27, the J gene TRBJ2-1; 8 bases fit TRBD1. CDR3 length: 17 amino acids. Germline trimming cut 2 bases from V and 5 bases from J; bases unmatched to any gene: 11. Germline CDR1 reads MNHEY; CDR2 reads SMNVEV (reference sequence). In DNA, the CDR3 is TGTGCCAGCAGTTTACCACCCCAGGGGGCTATTGACAATGAGCAGTTCTTC. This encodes CASSLPPQGAIDNEQFF.

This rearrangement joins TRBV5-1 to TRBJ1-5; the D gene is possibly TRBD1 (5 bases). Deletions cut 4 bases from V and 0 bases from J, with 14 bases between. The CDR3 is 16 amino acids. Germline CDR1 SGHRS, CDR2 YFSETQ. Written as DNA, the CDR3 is TGCGCCAGCAGCCCTTGGGGACTGGATAGCAATCAGCCCCAGCATTTT. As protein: CASSPWGLDSNQPQHF.

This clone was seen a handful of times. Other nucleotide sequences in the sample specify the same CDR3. CDR3 coding DNA: TGTGCCAGCAGCCTAGGGACAGGGGTTCGTGAGACCCAGTACTTC. Amino acids: CASSLGTGVRETQYF. This chain links TRBV14 with TRBJ2-5; 10 nucleotides align to TRBD1. Trimming at V came to 4 bases and at J to 5 bases, leaving 7 bases not matched to a gene. The CDR3 consists of 15 residues. Germline loops: CDR1 SGHDN, CDR2 FVKESK.

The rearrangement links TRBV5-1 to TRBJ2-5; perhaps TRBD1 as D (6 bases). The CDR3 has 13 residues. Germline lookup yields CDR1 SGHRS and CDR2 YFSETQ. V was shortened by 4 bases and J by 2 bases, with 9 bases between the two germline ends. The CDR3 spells CASSIGQQETQYF. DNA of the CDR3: TGCGCCAGCAGCATAGGACAGCAAGAGACCCAGTACTTC.

Here the CDR3 DNA reads TGTGCCAGCTCAGCCTCGACAGGGGGCAATCAGCCCCAGCATTTT. Translating it yields CASSASTGGNQPQHF. The chain has TRBV18 and TRBJ1-5; TRBD1 aligns across 8 bases. The junction had 5 bases not matched to a gene; V was cut back by 5 bases and J by 2 bases. Germline CDR1 is KGHSH and CDR2 is LQKENI. The CDR3 covers 15 residues.

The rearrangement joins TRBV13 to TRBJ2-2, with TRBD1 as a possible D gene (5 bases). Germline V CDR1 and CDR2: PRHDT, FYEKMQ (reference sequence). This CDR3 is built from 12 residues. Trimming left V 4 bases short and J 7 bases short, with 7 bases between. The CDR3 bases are TGTGCCAGCAGCTCGACAGTCGGGGAGCTGTTTTTT. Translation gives CASSSTVGELFF. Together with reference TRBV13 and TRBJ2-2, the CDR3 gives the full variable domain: AAGVIQSPRHLIKEKRETATLKCYPIPRHDTVYWYQQGPGQDPQFLISFYEKMQSDKGSIPDRFSAQQFSDYHSELNMSSLELGDSALYFCASSSTVGELFFGEGSRLTVL.

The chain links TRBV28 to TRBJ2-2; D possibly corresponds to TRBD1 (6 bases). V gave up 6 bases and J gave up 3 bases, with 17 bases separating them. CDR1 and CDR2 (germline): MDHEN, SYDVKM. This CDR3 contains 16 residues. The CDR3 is CASRYGRGWDTGELFF. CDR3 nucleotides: TGTGCCAGCAGATATGGCAGGGGATGGGACACCGGGGAGCTGTTTTTT.

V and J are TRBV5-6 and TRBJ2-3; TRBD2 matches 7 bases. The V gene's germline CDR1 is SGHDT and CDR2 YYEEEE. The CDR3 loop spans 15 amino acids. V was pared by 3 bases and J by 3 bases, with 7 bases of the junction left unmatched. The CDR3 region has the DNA TGTGCCAGCAGCTCTATGGGCGGGAGAACAGATACGCAGTATTTT. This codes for CASSSMGGRTDTQYF.

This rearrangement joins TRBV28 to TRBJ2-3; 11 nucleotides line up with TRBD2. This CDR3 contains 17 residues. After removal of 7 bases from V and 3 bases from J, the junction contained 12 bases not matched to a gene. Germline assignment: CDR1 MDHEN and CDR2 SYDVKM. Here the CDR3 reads CASTPFSGGAGTDTQYF. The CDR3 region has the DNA TGTGCCAGCACCCCCTTTAGCGGGGGGGCGGGGACAGATACGCAGTATTTT.

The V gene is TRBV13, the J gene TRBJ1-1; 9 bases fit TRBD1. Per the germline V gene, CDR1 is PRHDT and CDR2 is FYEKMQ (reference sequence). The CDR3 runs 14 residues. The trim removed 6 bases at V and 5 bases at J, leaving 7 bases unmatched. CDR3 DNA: TGTGCCAGCAGTTCCGGGACAGGGAGGACTGAAGCTTTCTTT. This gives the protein CASSSGTGRTEAFF.

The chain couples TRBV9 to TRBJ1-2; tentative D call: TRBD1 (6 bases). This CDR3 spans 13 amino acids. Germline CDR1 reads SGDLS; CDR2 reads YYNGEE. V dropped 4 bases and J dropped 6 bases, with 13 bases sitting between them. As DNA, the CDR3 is TGTGCCAGCAGCACCCAGGACAGCCATGGCTACACCTTC. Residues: CASSTQDSHGYTF.

As DNA, the CDR3 is TGTGCCAGCTCACCAAGGGGGTTGGGGACACTCGTAAGCAATCAGCCCCAGCATTTT. It translates to CASSPRGLGTLVSNQPQHF. The V gene is TRBV18, the J gene TRBJ1-5; tentative D call: TRBD1 (6 bases). Germline CDR1 is KGHSH and CDR2 is LQKENI. V was shortened by 2 bases and J by 1 base, with 21 bases between the two germline ends. This CDR3 region has 19 residues.

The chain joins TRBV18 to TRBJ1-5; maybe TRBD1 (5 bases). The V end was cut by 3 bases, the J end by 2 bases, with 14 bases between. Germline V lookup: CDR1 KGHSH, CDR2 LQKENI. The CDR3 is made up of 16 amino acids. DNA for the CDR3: TGTGCCAGCTCACCCAGTGGGGGGACGGGCAATCAGCCCCAGCATTTT. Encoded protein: CASSPSGGTGNQPQHF.

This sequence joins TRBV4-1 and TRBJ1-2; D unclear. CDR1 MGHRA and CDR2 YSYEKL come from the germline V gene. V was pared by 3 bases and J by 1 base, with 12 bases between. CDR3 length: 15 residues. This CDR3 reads CASSQTSTNNYGYTF. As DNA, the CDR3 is TGCGCCAGCAGCCAGACATCGACAAATAACTATGGCTACACCTTC.

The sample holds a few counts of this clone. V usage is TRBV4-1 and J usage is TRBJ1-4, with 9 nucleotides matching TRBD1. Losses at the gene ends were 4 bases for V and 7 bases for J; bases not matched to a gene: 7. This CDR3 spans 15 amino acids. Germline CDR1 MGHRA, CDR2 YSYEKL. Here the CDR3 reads CASSRTGTGSEKLFF. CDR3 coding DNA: TGCGCCAGCAGCCGGACCGGGACAGGGAGTGAAAAACTGTTTTTT.

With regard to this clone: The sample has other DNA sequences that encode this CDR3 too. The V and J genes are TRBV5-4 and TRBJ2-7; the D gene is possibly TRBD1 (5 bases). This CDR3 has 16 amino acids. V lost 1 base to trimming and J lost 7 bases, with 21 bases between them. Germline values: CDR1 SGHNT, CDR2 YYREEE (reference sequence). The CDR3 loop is CASSLPDTSWVGEQYF. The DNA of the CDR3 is TGTGCCAGCAGCTTGCCGGACACTTCTTGGGTGGGTGAGCAGTACTTC.

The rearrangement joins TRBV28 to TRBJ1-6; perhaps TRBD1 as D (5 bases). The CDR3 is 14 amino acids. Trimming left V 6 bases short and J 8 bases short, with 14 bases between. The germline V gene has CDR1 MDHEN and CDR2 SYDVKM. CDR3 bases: TGTGCCAGCAGACAATCATCAGGGTATTCACCCCTCCACTTT. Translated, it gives CASRQSSGYSPLHF.

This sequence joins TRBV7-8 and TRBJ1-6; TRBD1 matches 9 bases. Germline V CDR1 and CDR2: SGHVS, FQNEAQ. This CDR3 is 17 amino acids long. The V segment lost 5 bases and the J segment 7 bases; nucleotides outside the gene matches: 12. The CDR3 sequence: CASSPPWDREGNSPLHF. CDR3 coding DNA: TGTGCCAGCAGCCCCCCTTGGGACAGGGAGGGGAATTCACCCCTCCACTTT.

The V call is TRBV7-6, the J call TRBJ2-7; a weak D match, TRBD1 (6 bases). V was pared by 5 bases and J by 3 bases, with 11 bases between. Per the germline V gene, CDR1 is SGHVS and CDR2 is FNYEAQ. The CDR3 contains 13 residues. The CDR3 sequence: CASSTTGIYEQYF. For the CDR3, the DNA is TGTGCCAGCAGCACCACAGGGATCTACGAGCAGTACTTC.

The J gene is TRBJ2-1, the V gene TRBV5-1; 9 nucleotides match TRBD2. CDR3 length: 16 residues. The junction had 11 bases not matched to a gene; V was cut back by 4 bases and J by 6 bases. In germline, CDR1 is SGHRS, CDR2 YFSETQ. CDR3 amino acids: CASSPFSGSSGNEQFF. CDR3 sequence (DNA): TGCGCCAGCAGCCCCTTTAGCGGGAGTTCCGGCAATGAGCAGTTCTTC.

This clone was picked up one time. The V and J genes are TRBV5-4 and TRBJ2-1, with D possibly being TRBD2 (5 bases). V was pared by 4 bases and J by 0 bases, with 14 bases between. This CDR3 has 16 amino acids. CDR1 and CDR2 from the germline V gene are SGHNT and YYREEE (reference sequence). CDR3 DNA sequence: TGTGCCAGCAGCCCCCCGGGGTCGCTCTCCTACAATGAGCAGTTCTTC. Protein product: CASSPPGSLSYNEQFF.

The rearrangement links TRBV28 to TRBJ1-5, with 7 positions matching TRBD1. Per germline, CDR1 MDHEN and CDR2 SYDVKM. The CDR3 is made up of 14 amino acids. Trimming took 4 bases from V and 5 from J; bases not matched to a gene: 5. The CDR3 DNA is TGTGCCAGCAGTTCCGGACAGGTCGATCAGCCCCAGCATTTT. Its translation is CASSSGQVDQPQHF. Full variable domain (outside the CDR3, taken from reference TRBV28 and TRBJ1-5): DVKVTQSSRYLVKRTGEKVFLECVQDMDHENMFWYRQDPGLGLRLIYFSYDVKMKEKGDIPEGYSVSREKKERFSLILESASTNQTSMYLCASSSGQVDQPQHFGDGTRLSIL.

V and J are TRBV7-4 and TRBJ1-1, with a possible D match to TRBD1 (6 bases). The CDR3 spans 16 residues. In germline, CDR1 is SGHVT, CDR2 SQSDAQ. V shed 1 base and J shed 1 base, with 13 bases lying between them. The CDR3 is CASSLDRQAENTEAFF. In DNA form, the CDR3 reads TGTGCCAGCAGCTTAGATCGACAGGCCGAGAACACTGAAGCTTTCTTT.

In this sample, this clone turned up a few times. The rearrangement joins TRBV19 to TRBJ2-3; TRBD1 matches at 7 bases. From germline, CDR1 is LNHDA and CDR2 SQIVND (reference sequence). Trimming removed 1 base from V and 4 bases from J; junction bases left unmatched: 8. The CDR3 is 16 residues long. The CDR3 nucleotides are TGTGCCAGTAGTATAGCGGCCGTAGGACAGGCAGATACGCAGTATTTT. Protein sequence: CASSIAAVGQADTQYF.

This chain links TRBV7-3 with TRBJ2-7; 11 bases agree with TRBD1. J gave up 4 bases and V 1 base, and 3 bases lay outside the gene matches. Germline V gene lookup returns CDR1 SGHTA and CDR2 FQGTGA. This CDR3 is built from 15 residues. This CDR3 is CASSLRGTGGYEQYF. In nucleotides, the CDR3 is TGTGCCAGCAGCTTAAGGGGGACAGGGGGGTACGAGCAGTACTTC. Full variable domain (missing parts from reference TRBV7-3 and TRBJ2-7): GAGVSQTPSNKVTEKGKYVELRCDPISGHTALYWYRQSLGQGPEFLIYFQGTGAADDSGLPNDRFFAVRPEGSVSTLKIQRTERGDSAVYLCASSLRGTGGYEQYFGPGTRLTVT.

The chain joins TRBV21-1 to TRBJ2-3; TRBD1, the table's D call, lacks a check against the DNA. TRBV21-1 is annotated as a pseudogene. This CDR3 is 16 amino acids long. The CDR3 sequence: CASSKSGTGSTDTQYF. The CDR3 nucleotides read TGTGCCAGCAGCAAATCCGGGACAGGAAGCACAGATACGCAGTATTTT.

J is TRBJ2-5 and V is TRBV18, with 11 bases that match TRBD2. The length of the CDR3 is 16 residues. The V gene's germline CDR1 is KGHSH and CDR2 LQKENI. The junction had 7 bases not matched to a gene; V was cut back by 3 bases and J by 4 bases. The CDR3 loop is CASSPTTSGVRETQYF. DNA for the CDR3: TGTGCCAGCTCACCCACGACTAGCGGGGTCCGAGAGACCCAGTACTTC.